Sequencing of this T cell receptor beta chain was carried out in a study of monozygotic twins with cystic fibrosis. Notes on the study in general: Unrelated CF individuals shared fewer identical clonotypes than monozygotic CF twins. J usage was most co-twin-similar in 8 of 16 pairs, V in 13.

About this clone: What it recognizes is unknown.

Assay: immunoSEQ multiplex PCR; the TCRdb copy retains only in-frame clones and omits some. The data show approximately 8,700 clones, with about 89% seen just once and more than 4.5% held by the top ten. The clonotype originates from a boy younger than 10 with cystic fibrosis. Sequenced material: blood.

This CDR3 is CASSVRLAANTGELFF. DNA for the CDR3: TGCGCCAGCAGCGTCAGACTAGCGGCGAACACCGGGGAGCTGTTTTTT. The chain recombines TRBV4-3 with TRBJ2-2; 9 bases align to TRBD2. This CDR3 region has 16 residues. The germline V gene encodes CDR1 LGHNA and CDR2 YSLEER. With V trimmed by 5 bases and J by 0 bases, 4 bases remained unmatched.